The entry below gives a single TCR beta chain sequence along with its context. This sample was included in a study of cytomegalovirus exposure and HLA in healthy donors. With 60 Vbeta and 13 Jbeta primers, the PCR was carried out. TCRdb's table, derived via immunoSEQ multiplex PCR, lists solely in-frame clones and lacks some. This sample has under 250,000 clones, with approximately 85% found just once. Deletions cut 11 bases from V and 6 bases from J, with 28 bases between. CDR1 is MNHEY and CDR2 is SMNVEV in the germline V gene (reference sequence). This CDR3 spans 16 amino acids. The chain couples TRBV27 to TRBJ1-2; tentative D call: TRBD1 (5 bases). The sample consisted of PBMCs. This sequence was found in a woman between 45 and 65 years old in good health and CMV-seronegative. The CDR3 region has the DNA TGTGCCGGGGGGATCGAGGAGGCGGAGGAAGGTGATGGCTACACCTTC. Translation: CAGGIEEAEEGDGYTF.